Listed below are T cell receptor beta chains from one sample, sequenced in a study of Graves' ophthalmopathy and Graves' hyperthyroidism. TCRdb independently ran MiXCR on the multiplex PCR reads; one entry per CDR3 protein. The sample gives around 340,000 distinct CDR3 sequences, roughly 17% of which show up once; about 12% is in the top ten. The sample comprised peripheral blood. Receptor source: an adult man with Graves' ophthalmopathy. The CDR3 runs from the conserved cysteine through the conserved F or W. D genes are given only for firm matches. Only some rows state a clone size, as once, few, many or a class for expanded clones.

V gene: TRBV28; J gene: TRBJ1-2; CDR3 length: 14; clone size: many; D gene: -; CDR3 protein: CASSLTDSSYGYTF; CDR3 DNA: TGTGCCAGCAGTTTAACCGACAGTTCTTATGGCTACACCTTC
V gene: TRBV5-1; J gene: TRBJ2-7; CDR3 length: 14; clone size: many; D gene: -; CDR3 protein: CASSGTQPNYEQYF; CDR3 DNA: TGCGCCAGCAGCGGGACTCAACCTAACTACGAGCAGTACTTC
V gene: TRBV24-1; J gene: TRBJ2-5; CDR3 length: 11; clone size: many; D gene: -; CDR3 protein: CATSDLDKQYF; CDR3 DNA: TGTGCCACCAGTGATTTGGACAAACAGTACTTC
V gene: TRBV7-2; J gene: TRBJ1-3; CDR3 length: 12; clone size: many; D gene: -; CDR3 protein: CASSFKANTIYF; CDR3 DNA: TGTGCCAGCAGCTTCAAGGCAAACACCATATATTTT
V gene: TRBV25-1; J gene: TRBJ2-5; CDR3 length: 16; clone size: many; D gene: -; CDR3 protein: CASSEYSQGGQETQYF; CDR3 DNA: TGTGCCAGCAGTGAATATAGCCAGGGAGGCCAAGAGACCCAGTACTTC
V gene: TRBV16; J gene: TRBJ2-7; CDR3 length: 13; clone size: many; D gene: -; CDR3 protein: CASGFFSGDEQYF; CDR3 DNA: TGTGCCAGCGGCTTTTTTTCGGGGGACGAGCAGTACTTC
V gene: TRBV6-5; J gene: TRBJ2-7; CDR3 length: 17; clone size: -; D gene: TRBD2; CDR3 protein: CASSYPPGTRGDREQYF; CDR3 DNA: TGTGCCAGCAGTTACCCCCCAGGGACTAGGGGGGACCGGGAGCAGTACTTC
V gene: TRBV30; J gene: TRBJ2-7; CDR3 length: 16; clone size: many; D gene: -; CDR3 protein: CAWSVAGLGGTDEQYF; CDR3 DNA: TGTGCCTGGAGTGTAGCGGGCCTTGGGGGGACCGACGAGCAGTACTTC
V gene: TRBV20-1; J gene: TRBJ2-7; CDR3 length: 13; clone size: many; D gene: TRBD2; CDR3 protein: CSARLLAGYEQYF; CDR3 DNA: TGCAGTGCTAGGCTACTAGCGGGCTACGAGCAGTACTTC
V gene: TRBV28; J gene: TRBJ2-5; CDR3 length: 18; clone size: many; D gene: TRBD2; CDR3 protein: CASSLSSSGGLLGETQYF; CDR3 DNA: TGTGCCAGCAGTTTATCGTCTAGCGGGGGCTTACTGGGAGAGACCCAGTACTTC
V gene: TRBV6-1; J gene: TRBJ1-2; CDR3 length: 12; clone size: many; D gene: -; CDR3 protein: CASNEGPYGYTF; CDR3 DNA: TGTGCCAGCAATGAGGGGCCCTATGGCTACACCTTC